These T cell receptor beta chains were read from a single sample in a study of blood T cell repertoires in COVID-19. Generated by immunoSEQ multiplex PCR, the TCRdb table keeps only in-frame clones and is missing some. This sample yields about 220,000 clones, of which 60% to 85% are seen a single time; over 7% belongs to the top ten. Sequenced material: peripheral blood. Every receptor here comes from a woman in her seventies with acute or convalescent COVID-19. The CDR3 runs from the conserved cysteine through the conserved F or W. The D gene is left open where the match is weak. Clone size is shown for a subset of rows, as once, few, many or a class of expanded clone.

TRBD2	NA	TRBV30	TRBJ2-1	TGTGCCTGGGGGCAACGGGGACTAGCGAGTCTGCAGTTCTTC	CAWGQRGLASLQFF
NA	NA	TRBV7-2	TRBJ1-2	TGTGCCAGCACCCCCGCTACCGATGGCTACACCTTC	CASTPATDGYTF
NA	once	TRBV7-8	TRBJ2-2	TGTGCCAGCAGCTCAGGAAACTCGGGACAGAACACCGGGGAGCTGTTTTTT	CASSSGNSGQNTGELFF
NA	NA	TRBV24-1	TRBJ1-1	TGTGCCACCAGTGATGGGGGGGTTGGTCCTGAAGCTTTCTTT	CATSDGGVGPEAFF
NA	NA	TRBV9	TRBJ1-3	TGTGCCAGCAGCGACGGGGGGGTTAGAAACACCATATATTTT	CASSDGGVRNTIYF
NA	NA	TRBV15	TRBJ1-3	TGTGCCACCAGCAGAGATCTGGGGCCTGGAAACACCATATATTTT	CATSRDLGPGNTIYF
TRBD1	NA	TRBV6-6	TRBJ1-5	TGTGCCAGCAGTTTCCTACAGGGGGCACGGGAGCCCCAGCATTTT	CASSFLQGAREPQHF
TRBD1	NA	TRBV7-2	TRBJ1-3	TGTGCCAGCAGGGAGGACAGGGGTGGAAACACCATATATTTT	CASREDRGGNTIYF
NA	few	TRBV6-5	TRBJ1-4	TGTGCCAGCAGGAGGGGGGGATTTTCTGAAAAACTGTTTTTT	CASRRGGFSEKLFF
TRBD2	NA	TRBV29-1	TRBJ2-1	TGCAGCGTTGCCCCGGGACTACCTCTTAATGAGCAGTTCTTC	CSVAPGLPLNEQFF
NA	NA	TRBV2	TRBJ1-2	TGTGCCAGCAGTGTTGGGCAGGGAGGTGGCTACACCTTC	CASSVGQGGGYTF